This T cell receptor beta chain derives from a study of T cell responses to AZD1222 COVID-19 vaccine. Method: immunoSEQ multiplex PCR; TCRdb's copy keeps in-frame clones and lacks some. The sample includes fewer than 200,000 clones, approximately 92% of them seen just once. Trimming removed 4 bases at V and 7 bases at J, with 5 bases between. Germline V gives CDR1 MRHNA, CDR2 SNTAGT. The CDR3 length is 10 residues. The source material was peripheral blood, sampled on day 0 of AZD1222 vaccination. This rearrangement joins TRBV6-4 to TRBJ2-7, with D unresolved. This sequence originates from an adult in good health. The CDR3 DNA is TGTGCCAGCAGTGGTGGAGAGCAGTACTTC. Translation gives CASSGGEQYF.